This TCR beta chain emerged from a study of shared clonotypes between healthy human individuals. Study findings and constraints: Enrolling few donors narrowed the genetic and exposure-history diversity that was represented. Sharing across four donors was highest in naive CD4 (around 5%) and lowest in memory CD8 (roughly 0.4%).

Only in-frame clones appear in the TCRdb table, and some are missing; sequencing was by immunoSEQ multiplex PCR. There are a few million clones in the sample; approximately 96% occur only once, and around 0.13% lies in the top ten. Each donor was a Caucasian adult residing in Nashville, Tennessee. Notes on this clone: The antigen is not known.

Germline CDR1 reads LNHDA; CDR2 reads SQIVND (reference sequence). This CDR3 is built from 14 residues. Trimming removed 9 bases at V and 5 bases at J, with 16 bases between. This chain links TRBV19 with TRBJ2-2; possible D gene TRBD1, 7 bases. Sequenced material: naive CD4+ T cells sorted from blood. Indicated subset: CD45RA+ positively selected. The sequence derives from a man between 18 and 29 years old in good health. The CDR3 sequence is CARGARGETGELFF. CDR3 nucleotides: TGTGCCAGAGGGGCCAGGGGGGAAACCGGGGAGCTGTTTTTT. The full variable domain, rest sourced from reference TRBV19 and TRBJ2-2, is DGGITQSPKYLFRKEGQNVTLSCEQNLNHDAMYWYRQDPGQGLRLIYYSQIVNDFQKGDIAEGYSVSREKKESFPLTVTSAQKNPTAFYLCARGARGETGELFFGEGSRLTVL.